This T cell receptor (beta chain) was observed in a study of blood T cell repertoires in COVID-19. About the research overall: Samples taken during acute and convalescent COVID-19 were collected in the United States, Italy and Spain. T cells, B-cell-depleted T cells, or PBMCs provided the cDNA or gDNA that served as material.

This CDR3 is built from 13 residues. Germline V gene lookup returns CDR1 KGHSH and CDR2 LQKENI. Trimming removed 6 bases at V and 7 bases at J, with 16 bases between. As originally analysed: The assay estimated nucleated cells by amplifying reference gene primers. Measured with immunoSEQ multiplex PCR; TCRdb has only the in-frame clones, and not every one. V and J calls plus clone size are reproduced from that table; the DNA served to infer D and trimming. The profile shows over 45,000 clones, roughly nine tenths of them singletons. V is TRBV18 and J is TRBJ2-7; D gene ambiguous. The receptor was isolated from a woman aged 55-75 years with active or convalescent COVID-19. Sequences were obtained from peripheral blood. CDR3: CASSLEGIGEQYF. Written as DNA, the CDR3 is TGTGCCAGCTCGCTCGAAGGAATCGGGGAGCAGTACTTC.